The source of this T cell receptor (beta chain) is a study of cytomegalovirus exposure and HLA in healthy donors. The overall study: The same platform was used for the roughly 120 validation repertoires as for the roughly 700 first-cohort repertoires, as reported in a later analysis.

Germline CDR1 reads ENHRY; CDR2 reads SYGVKD. Trimming took 3 bases from V and 1 from J, leaving 4 bases between them. This CDR3 has 13 amino acids. Data came from immunoSEQ multiplex PCR; TCRdb stores just in-frame clones and leaves some out. The sample holds about 78,000 clones; around 96% are singletons and the top ten take approximately 1.5%. Overall study findings and caveats: Whilst most TCR sequences proved rare, a subset of public TCRs occurred across many donors. In vitro assays verified that a few CMV-associated chains recognized CMV antigens specifically.

Comment on this clone: Its antigen is currently unknown.

The specimen sequenced was PBMCs. The J gene is TRBJ1-5, the V gene TRBV10-3; D is uncertain. The sequence was collected from a man in his late teens or twenties in good health and CMV-seropositive. The DNA for the CDR3 is TGTGCCATCAGTGAAGCCAGCAATCAGCCCCAGCATTTT. The encoded protein is CAISEASNQPQHF.